This paragraph covers one T cell receptor (beta chain) sequence. Its specific antigen is unknown. No base-level quality is on record; no much larger clone is a single base apart. Cut back by 7 bases and 3 bases, the V and J ends lie 16 bases apart. CDR1 and CDR2 were assigned from the germline V gene (reference sequence) as SEHNR and FQNEAQ. Including cysteine and phenylalanine, the CDR3 has 14 amino acids. Only CDR3 DNA remains: 42 bases, in frame from the first base. The trial excluded patients who had a history of autoimmune disease or who were on systemic immunosuppression. Peripheral blood for TCR sequencing was collected from all dose cohorts at baseline, on cycle 4 day 1, and on cycle 7 day 1. The samples were drawn from a first-in-human, open-label, multicenter phase I dose-escalation trial of ivuxolimab. Adults with locally advanced or metastatic melanoma, renal cell, hepatocellular, or head and neck squamous cell carcinoma were enrolled in the trial. Before TCR sequencing, CD4+ T cells and CD8+ T cells were sorted from peripheral blood as separate populations.

For sequencing of the TCRbeta CDR3 region, genomic DNA was extracted from the sorted cells. The immunoSEQ Assay was used to sequence the TCRbeta CDR3 regions. The clones in this table, taken by TCRdb from immuneACCESS, are in-frame only. Not every clone is retained; where verified, under half of the shortfall comes from an unresolved V gene, and the cause of the rest is unknown. The sample profile shows about 46,000 clones; roughly three quarters of them were found once. The ten largest clonotypes hold around 2.7% of the sample. The data were obtained in a study of OX40 agonist ivuxolimab in advanced cancers. Notes on the research overall: Ivuxolimab was a fully human IgG2 agonistic monoclonal antibody targeting the costimulatory receptor OX40 (CD134). Intravenous ivuxolimab was administered to patients every 2 weeks at six dose levels: 0.01, 0.1, 0.3, 1.5, 3 and 10 mg/kg. Among the 52 dose-escalation patients, around 19 had hepatocellular carcinoma, roughly 15 melanoma, 9 renal cell carcinoma and 9 head and neck cancer. A male proportion of around 83% and a mean age of approximately 61 years, ranging from 23 to 79, were recorded for the dose-escalation cohort. Prior anti-PD-1, anti-PD-L1 or anti-CTLA-4 therapy was permitted, and checkpoint inhibitors had been received by 30% to 40% of dose-escalation patients. Partial responses occurred in three dose-escalation patients, of whom one had hepatocellular carcinoma and two had cutaneous melanoma. Peripheral TCRbeta sequencing was intended to test whether TCR sequence diversity was altered and clonal T-cell expansion was caused by ivuxolimab. The paper reports the monotherapy dose-escalation portion (N of about 47 patients) of the phase I ivuxolimab trial.

Overall study results and their limits: After ivuxolimab, more expanded clones were found on average in CD8+ T cells than in CD4+ T cells. In the 0.1-3.0 mg/kg groups, partial responders were among the patients with the lowest normalized peripheral clonal expansion, particularly in CD8+ T cells. At doses of 0.1 to 3.0 mg/kg, clonal expansion of both CD4+ and CD8+ T cells in blood was seen between baseline and week 6. Low levels of normalized T-cell clonal expansion were also seen in some patients who did not respond. The antigen specificity of the clonally expanded peripheral T cells was not determined.

The V and J segments used are TRBV7-9 and TRBJ2-7; TRBD1 is a possible D gene, resting on 5 matching bases. Source: CD4+ or CD8+ T cells sorted from blood, taken in a trial of the OX40 agonist ivuxolimab. This receptor was taken from an adult with an advanced solid tumor such as melanoma, head and neck, liver or kidney cancer. Here is the DNA: TGTGCCAGCAATCGTTCACCCAGGGACTACGAGCAGTACTTC. Translated, this gives CASNRSPRDYEQYF.